These T cell receptor beta chains were read from a single sample in a study of early T cells in non-severe SARS-CoV-2 infection. TCRdb ran MiXCR on the 5' RACE reads and lists one entry per CDR3 protein. The sample lists tens of thousands of distinct CDR3 sequences, roughly 4% occurring once. The specimen was whole blood. The source is an adult who was a healthcare worker with PCR-confirmed SARS-CoV-2 infection or an uninfected control (not recorded which). Both conserved end residues are part of each CDR3. Each record gives: V gene, clone size, J gene, D gene, CDR3 protein, CDR3 DNA. D genes are given only for firm matches. The size field reads once, few or many counts, or a class when the clone is expanded.

TRBV7-2	many	TRBJ2-5	.	CASSLHWGQETQYF	TGTGCCAGCAGCCTTCATTGGGGCCAAGAGACCCAGTACTTC
TRBV18	many	TRBJ1-4	.	CASSPVNYGEKLFF	TGTGCCAGCTCACCCGTAAATTACGGCGAAAAACTGTTTTTT
TRBV19	many	TRBJ2-2	.	CASSAWEPGELFF	TGTGCCAGTAGTGCGTGGGAGCCCGGGGAGCTGTTTTTT
TRBV6-5	many	TRBJ2-7	TRBD2	CASSYSLREAFYEQYF	TGTGCCAGCAGTTACTCTTTGCGGGAGGCCTTCTACGAGCAGTACTTC
TRBV20-1	many	TRBJ1-1	.	CSARGGAGLNTEAFF	TGCAGTGCTAGAGGAGGGGCCGGTCTGAACACTGAAGCTTTCTTT
TRBV7-9	many	TRBJ2-3	TRBD2	CASSFSGGADTQYF	TGTGCCAGCAGCTTTAGCGGGGGGGCAGATACGCAGTATTTT
TRBV29-1	many	TRBJ2-7	TRBD2	CSVISGRSDEQYF	TGCAGCGTGATTAGCGGGAGGAGTGACGAGCAGTACTTC
TRBV7-8	many	TRBJ2-5	TRBD2	CASTRLREVQETQYF	TGTGCCAGCACAAGGCTGCGGGAGGTCCAAGAGACCCAGTACTTC
TRBV12-3/TRBV12-4	many	TRBJ2-1	.	CASSSPPREGSNEQFF	TGTGCCAGCAGTTCCCCCCCCCGGGAAGGAAGCAATGAGCAGTTCTTC
TRBV7-6	many	TRBJ2-1	TRBD2	CASSRPGGASYNEQFF	TGTGCCAGCAGCCGCCCCGGGGGGGCCAGCTACAATGAGCAGTTCTTC
TRBV19	many	TRBJ1-2	.	CASSAQGQFFYGYTF	TGTGCCAGTAGTGCCCAAGGACAGTTCTTCTATGGCTACACCTTC
TRBV20-1	many	TRBJ2-3	TRBD1	CSARGLTGVRTDTQYF	TGCAGTGCTAGAGGTTTAACAGGGGTCCGCACAGATACGCAGTATTTT